This TCR beta chain was observed in a study of control samples from healthy donors and cancer patients (dated by TCRdb to between 2020 and 2021). From its cysteine to its phenylalanine, the CDR3 spans 16 amino acids. The CDR3 DNA has 48 bases and is translated from base 1. Sequences SGHVS (CDR1) and FQNEAQ (CDR2) are obtained from the germline V gene. Between the V and J ends, shortened by 2 bases and 9 bases respectively, the junction contains 19 bases. The method was the immunoSEQ multiplex PCR assay. In TCRdb, the immuneACCESS table is reduced to in-frame sequences with V and J assigned. These tables do not hold every clone; where another copy was compared, an unresolved V gene accounts for under half, and the others remain unexplained. Here the sample has approximately 140,000 clones; over 85% occur a single time. The top ten hold 11% of the sample. Of note for this clone: It has no known antigen specificity. The sample holds no much larger clone one base away, and base qualities are not on file.

The source material was blood. The clonotype comes from a man aged 30-40 years in good health. The sequence links TRBV7-8 to TRBJ1-4; no D gene call is confident. CDR3 region: CASSLTRAEDHQKLFF. The sequence in DNA is TGTGCCAGCAGCTTAACGAGGGCGGAGGACCATCAAAAACTGTTTTTT.